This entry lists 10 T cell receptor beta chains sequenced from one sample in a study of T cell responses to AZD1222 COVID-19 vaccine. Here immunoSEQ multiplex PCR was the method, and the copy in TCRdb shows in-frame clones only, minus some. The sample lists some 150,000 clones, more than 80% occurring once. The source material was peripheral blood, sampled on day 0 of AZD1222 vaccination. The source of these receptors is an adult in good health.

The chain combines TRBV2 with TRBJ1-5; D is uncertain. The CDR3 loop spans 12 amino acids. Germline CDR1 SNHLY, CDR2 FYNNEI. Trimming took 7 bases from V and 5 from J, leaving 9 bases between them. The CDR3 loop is CASKRLDQPQHF. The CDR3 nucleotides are TGTGCCAGCAAAAGATTAGATCAGCCCCAGCATTTT.

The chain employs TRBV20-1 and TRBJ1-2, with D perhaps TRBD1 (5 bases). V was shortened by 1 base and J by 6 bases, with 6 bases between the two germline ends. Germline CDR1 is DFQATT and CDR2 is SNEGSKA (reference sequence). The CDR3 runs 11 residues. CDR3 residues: CSARGQNGYTF. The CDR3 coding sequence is TGCAGTGCTAGAGGACAGAATGGCTACACCTTC.

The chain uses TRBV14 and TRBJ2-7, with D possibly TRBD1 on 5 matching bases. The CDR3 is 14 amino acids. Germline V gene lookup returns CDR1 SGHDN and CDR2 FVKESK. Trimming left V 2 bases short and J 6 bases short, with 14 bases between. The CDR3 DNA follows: TGTGCCAGCAGCCAATTCGGTGGTAGGGGCGAGCAGTACTTC. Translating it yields CASSQFGGRGEQYF.

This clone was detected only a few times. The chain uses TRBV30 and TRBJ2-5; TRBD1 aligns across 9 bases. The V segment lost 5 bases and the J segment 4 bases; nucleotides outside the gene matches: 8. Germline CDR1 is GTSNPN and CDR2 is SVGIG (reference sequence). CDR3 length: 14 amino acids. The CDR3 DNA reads TGTGCCTGGGCTGGACAGGGGCGAGGAGAGACCCAGTACTTC. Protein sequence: CAWAGQGRGETQYF. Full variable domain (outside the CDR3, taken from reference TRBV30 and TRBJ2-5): SQTIHQWPATLVQPVGSPLSLECTVEGTSNPNLYWYRQAAGRGLQLLFYSVGIGQISSEVPQNLSASRPQDRQFILSSKKLLLSDSGFYLCAWAGQGRGETQYFGPGTRLLVL.

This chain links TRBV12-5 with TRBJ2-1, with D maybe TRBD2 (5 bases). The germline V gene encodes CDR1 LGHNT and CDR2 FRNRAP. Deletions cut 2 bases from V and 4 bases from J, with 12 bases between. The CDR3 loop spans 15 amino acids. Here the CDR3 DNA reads TGTGCTAGTGGTTTGAAGCTCGCGGGTTACAATGAGCAGTTCTTC. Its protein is CASGLKLAGYNEQFF.

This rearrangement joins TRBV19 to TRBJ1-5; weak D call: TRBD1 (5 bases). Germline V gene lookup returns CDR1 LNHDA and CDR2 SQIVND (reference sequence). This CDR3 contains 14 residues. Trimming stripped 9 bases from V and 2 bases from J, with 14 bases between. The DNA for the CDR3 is TGTGCCAGCTCGGGCGGGGGTGGCAATCAGCCCCAGCATTTT. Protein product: CASSGGGGNQPQHF.

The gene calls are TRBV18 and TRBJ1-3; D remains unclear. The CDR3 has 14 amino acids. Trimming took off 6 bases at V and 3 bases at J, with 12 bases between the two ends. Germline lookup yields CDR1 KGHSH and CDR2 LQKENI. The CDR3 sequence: CASSPIGDGNTIYF. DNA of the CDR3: TGTGCCAGCTCGCCAATTGGGGATGGAAACACCATATATTTT.

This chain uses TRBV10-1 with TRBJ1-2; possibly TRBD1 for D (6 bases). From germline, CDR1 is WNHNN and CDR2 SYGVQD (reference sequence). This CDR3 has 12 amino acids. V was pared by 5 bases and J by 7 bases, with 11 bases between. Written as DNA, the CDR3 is TGCGCCAGCAGTTCCGGGGGCAGTGGCTACACCTTC. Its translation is CASSSGGSGYTF.

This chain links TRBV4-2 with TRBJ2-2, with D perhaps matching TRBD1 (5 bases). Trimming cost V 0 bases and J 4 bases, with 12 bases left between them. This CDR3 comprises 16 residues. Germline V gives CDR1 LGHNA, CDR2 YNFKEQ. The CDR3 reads CASSQDQGSGTGELFF. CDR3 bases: TGTGCCAGCAGCCAAGATCAGGGCTCGGGCACCGGGGAGCTGTTTTTT.

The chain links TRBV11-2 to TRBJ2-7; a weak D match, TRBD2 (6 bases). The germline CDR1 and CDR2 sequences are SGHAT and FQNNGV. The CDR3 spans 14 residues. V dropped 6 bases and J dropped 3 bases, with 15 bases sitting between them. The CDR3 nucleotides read TGTGCCAGCAGTTACGCCTCGGGGGTCTACGAGCAGTACTTC. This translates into CASSYASGVYEQYF.